The 4 T cell receptor beta chains given below trace back to one sample, sequenced in a study of regulatory T cells in long-lasting Graves disease. CDR3-region Arm-PCR and iRepertoire HTBI primers produced the TCR beta libraries. TCRdb recomputed calls from the multiplex PCR reads with MiXCR, one row per CDR3 protein. The sample consists of about 470,000 distinct CDR3 sequences, roughly 21% of them appearing once. Time point given: persistent/refractory GD, antithyroid drugs over 5 years with positive TRAb. From RNA extracted from PBMCs, the TCR library was made. The material sequenced was peripheral blood mononuclear cells (PBMCs), taken when the disease was refractory, from a patient treated with antithyroid drugs. The receptors come from a female donor with Graves disease.

V gene TRBV14 combines with J gene TRBJ1-1; D remains ambiguous. Germline assignment: CDR1 SGHDN and CDR2 FVKESK. The CDR3 spans 12 residues. V was trimmed by 1 base and J by 6 bases, leaving 6 bases between them. The CDR3 loop reads CASSQVEAEAFF. In DNA, the CDR3 is TGTGCCAGCAGCCAAGTTGAAGCTGAAGCTTTCTTT.

This clonotype has a count of ten or more. This chain connects TRBV28 to TRBJ2-7; the D is unclear. The CDR3 totals 11 residues. CDR1 is MDHEN, CDR2 SYDVKM, per germline. Between the trimmed V and J ends, which lost 4 bases and 3 bases, there was a span of 4 bases. The DNA of the CDR3 is TGTGCCAGCAGTTCCAACTACGAGCAGTACTTC. Translating it yields CASSSNYEQYF.

This clonotype was detected a few times. The chain recombines TRBV6-4 with TRBJ2-3, with 8 bases matching TRBD2. CDR1 is MRHNA and CDR2 is SNTAGT in the germline V gene. The CDR3 sequence is 16 residues long. Trimming took 5 bases from V and 1 from J; bases not matched to a gene: 8. The CDR3 DNA reads as TGTGCCAGCAGTTACGCAAGCGGGGGCCGCACAGATACGCAGTATTTT. The encoded protein is CASSYASGGRTDTQYF.

The chain recombines TRBV28 with TRBJ1-3; D remains unclear. The CDR3 covers 14 residues. Germline V CDR1 and CDR2: MDHEN, SYDVKM. V gave up 7 bases and J gave up 0 bases, with 10 bases separating them. This chain's CDR3 is CASTSPFSGNTIYF. As DNA, the CDR3 is TGTGCCAGCACTTCACCCTTCTCTGGAAACACCATATATTTT.